This is a list of T cell receptor beta chains from one sample in a study of early stage breast cancer tumors. Clones were read by immunoSEQ multiplex PCR, and TCRdb kept only the in-frame ones, dropping some. The profile shows 30,000 or so clones, 72% of them singletons. Sequencing was done on a sample of blood. The receptors were sampled from a person between 50 and 60 years old with breast cancer. Each CDR3 is given without its conserved first and last residue. A D gene is named only where the DNA matches it firmly. Clone size is not always given. Where it is, it says once, few, many or a class for expanded clones.

v_gene: TRBV30; d_gene: TRBD2; abundance: NA; CDR3aa: AWSGPHPGLGGDEQY
v_gene: TRBV29-1; d_gene: NA; abundance: NA; CDR3aa: SVVTAYGYT
v_gene: TRBV6-5; d_gene: TRBD2; abundance: NA; CDR3aa: ASSYGTSDTDTQY
v_gene: TRBV29-1; d_gene: NA; abundance: NA; CDR3aa: SVEGRDTVETQY
v_gene: TRBV7-2; d_gene: NA; abundance: once; CDR3aa: ASSWTATNEKLF
v_gene: TRBV6-5; d_gene: TRBD1; abundance: NA; CDR3aa: ASSRQGQYTQY
v_gene: TRBV5-1; d_gene: TRBD2; abundance: NA; CDR3aa: ASSLMGEGNEQY
v_gene: TRBV19; d_gene: NA; abundance: NA; CDR3aa: ASRWGPLNTEAF
v_gene: TRBV2; d_gene: NA; abundance: once; CDR3aa: ASSVSGTPEAF
v_gene: TRBV5-1; d_gene: TRBD2; abundance: NA; CDR3aa: ASSVLAGLYNEQF
v_gene: TRBV11-2; d_gene: TRBD1; abundance: NA; CDR3aa: ASSQLPGQGNTEAF
v_gene: TRBV5-6; d_gene: TRBD1; abundance: NA; CDR3aa: ASSPGTGGTDTQY
v_gene: TRBV11-2; d_gene: TRBD2; abundance: NA; CDR3aa: ASSPTERDSNEQF
v_gene: TRBV30; d_gene: TRBD2; abundance: NA; CDR3aa: AWSPLATSGSGNEQF
v_gene: TRBV4-1; d_gene: TRBD1; abundance: NA; CDR3aa: ASSQGRQGRQPNEQF
v_gene: TRBV29-1; d_gene: NA; abundance: once; CDR3aa: SVGGGSEAF
v_gene: TRBV6-4; d_gene: NA; abundance: once; CDR3aa: ASSPGPDTGELF
v_gene: TRBV30; d_gene: TRBD1; abundance: NA; CDR3aa: AWVPANIRTGDEKLF
v_gene: TRBV19; d_gene: NA; abundance: NA; CDR3aa: ASSMGNYEQY
v_gene: TRBV11-3; d_gene: TRBD2; abundance: NA; CDR3aa: ASSLEAGATTGELF
v_gene: TRBV7-3; d_gene: NA; abundance: NA; CDR3aa: ASSKGHPNTGELF
v_gene: TRBV5-5; d_gene: NA; abundance: NA; CDR3aa: ASSFEVGGNYEQY
v_gene: TRBV18; d_gene: NA; abundance: NA; CDR3aa: ASSPQRQGRTRDTQY
v_gene: TRBV7-2; d_gene: NA; abundance: few; CDR3aa: ASTLAGNEQF
v_gene: TRBV7-9; d_gene: TRBD2; abundance: NA; CDR3aa: ASSLGLGLAGGVTDTQY
v_gene: TRBV4-1; d_gene: NA; abundance: NA; CDR3aa: ASSQAKGGEQY
v_gene: TRBV27; d_gene: NA; abundance: NA; CDR3aa: ASSLRGAHEQY
v_gene: TRBV4-1; d_gene: NA; abundance: few; CDR3aa: ASSQGHEQF
v_gene: TRBV7-7; d_gene: TRBD2; abundance: NA; CDR3aa: ASSASPGLPPQETQY
v_gene: TRBV5-6; d_gene: TRBD1; abundance: few; CDR3aa: ASSDRGHGNTIY
v_gene: TRBV19; d_gene: NA; abundance: NA; CDR3aa: ASSPYTELNGYT
v_gene: TRBV6-5; d_gene: TRBD2; abundance: NA; CDR3aa: ASSSGGLVSYEQY
v_gene: TRBV6-1; d_gene: NA; abundance: NA; CDR3aa: ASSVSTGELF
v_gene: TRBV29-1; d_gene: NA; abundance: NA; CDR3aa: SALGGGMNTEAF
v_gene: TRBV6-1; d_gene: NA; abundance: NA; CDR3aa: ASSASLGTDTQY
v_gene: TRBV29-1; d_gene: TRBD2; abundance: NA; CDR3aa: SVRASGSGYNEQF
v_gene: TRBV5-1; d_gene: NA; abundance: NA; CDR3aa: ASSSPGGGRSTEAF
v_gene: TRBV20-1; d_gene: NA; abundance: few; CDR3aa: SARDEAEAF
v_gene: TRBV13; d_gene: TRBD2; abundance: NA; CDR3aa: ASRVLAGEADTQY
v_gene: TRBV9; d_gene: NA; abundance: NA; CDR3aa: ASSPSGAPYEQY
v_gene: TRBV4-2; d_gene: NA; abundance: NA; CDR3aa: ASSQVGQGFTNEKLF
v_gene: TRBV18; d_gene: TRBD1; abundance: NA; CDR3aa: ASSPTGGGSHTEAF
v_gene: TRBV11-2; d_gene: TRBD1; abundance: NA; CDR3aa: ASPFPGQTPLLTYEQY
v_gene: TRBV21-1; d_gene: NA; abundance: few; CDR3aa: ASSERELAEQETQY
v_gene: TRBV5-6; d_gene: NA; abundance: NA; CDR3aa: ASSLVGQSDSDQPQH
v_gene: TRBV27; d_gene: NA; abundance: NA; CDR3aa: ASSAYGEQY
v_gene: TRBV18; d_gene: TRBD1; abundance: once; CDR3aa: ASSPIRQGPLYGYT
v_gene: TRBV18; d_gene: NA; abundance: NA; CDR3aa: ASSPLSIHTGELF
v_gene: TRBV2; d_gene: TRBD1; abundance: NA; CDR3aa: ASSWGQGIANGYT
v_gene: TRBV25-1; d_gene: TRBD1; abundance: NA; CDR3aa: ASSARTGLNEKLF
v_gene: TRBV14; d_gene: NA; abundance: NA; CDR3aa: ASSQGTYGYT
v_gene: TRBV7-2; d_gene: NA; abundance: once; CDR3aa: ASSLGLAKNIQY